These 6 T cell receptor beta chains were all obtained from the same sample, sequenced in a study of blood T cells in healthy people across ages. Alongside a J-beta primer mix, a sample-barcoded 5' primer served in a second PCR lasting about 7 to 11 cycles. One entry per CDR3 protein results from TCRdb running MiXCR on the 5' RACE reads. The sample lists around 780,000 distinct CDR3 sequences, roughly three fifths occurring once. The sequenced material came from blood. These receptors were collected from a man aged 35 to 55 in good health.

The chain uses TRBV20-1 and TRBJ2-5, with 11 bases lining up with TRBD2. The CDR3 length is 14 residues. Germline trimming cut 6 bases from V and 1 base from J; bases unmatched to any gene: 4. Germline V gene lookup returns CDR1 DFQATT and CDR2 SNEGSKA (reference sequence). The DNA for the CDR3 is TGCAGTGCCCCGACTAGCGGGATCCAAGAGACCCAGTACTTC. It codes for CSAPTSGIQETQYF.

This chain connects TRBV6-5 to TRBJ1-5, with D uncertain. CDR1 is MNHEY, CDR2 SVGAGI, per germline. V lost 6 bases and J lost 2, with 11 bases in between. The CDR3 length is 14 residues. CDR3 protein: CASRSIGGNQPQHF. CDR3 coding DNA: TGTGCCAGCAGATCAATTGGAGGCAATCAGCCCCAGCATTTT.

This clonotype occurred a few times. The rearrangement joins TRBV7-2 to TRBJ2-6; 7 bases line up with TRBD2. The V and J ends lost 2 bases and 2 bases, in that order; junction bases with no gene match: 9. The length of the CDR3 is 18 residues. The germline gives CDR1 SGHTA, CDR2 FQGNSA. The CDR3 DNA sequence: TGTGCCAGCAGCTTATTTGGCGGGAGAACGGCTGGGGCCAACGTCCTGACTTTC. Translated, it gives CASSLFGGRTAGANVLTF.

The J gene is TRBJ2-1, the V gene TRBV6-1; TRBD2 agrees at 10 bases. V lost 5 bases to trimming and J lost 3 bases; unmatched junction nucleotides: 10. The CDR3 has 17 residues. Per the germline V gene, CDR1 is MNHNS and CDR2 is SASEGT. CDR3 DNA: TGTGCCAGCAGTACCGGAGCTAGCGGGAGTATCTACAATGAGCAGTTCTTC. Protein: CASSTGASGSIYNEQFF.

The chain combines TRBV2 with TRBJ1-2; weak D call: TRBD1 (5 bases). This CDR3 is built from 14 residues. Germline CDR1 SNHLY, CDR2 FYNNEI. Trimming pared 6 bases from V and 7 bases from J, leaving 18 bases between. CDR3 residues: CASRVNTQGRGYTF. In nucleotides, the CDR3 is TGTGCCAGCAGAGTAAATACCCAGGGACGTGGCTACACCTTC. Combining the CDR3 with reference TRBV2 and TRBJ1-2 gives the whole variable domain EPEVTQTPSHQVTQMGQEVILRCVPISNHLYFYWYRQILGQKVEFLVSFYNNEISEKSEIFDDQFSVERPDGSNFTLKIRSTKLEDSAMYFCASRVNTQGRGYTFGSGTRLTVV.

The chain uses TRBV7-2 and TRBJ2-3, with TRBD2 identical over 7 bases. This CDR3 region has 13 residues. Germline CDR1 reads SGHTA; CDR2 reads FQGNSA. Trimming cost V 1 base and J 6 bases; bases outside gene matches: 1. In nucleotides, the CDR3 is TGTGCCAGCAGCTTAGTGCGGGAGGATACGCAGTATTTT. Protein sequence: CASSLVREDTQYF.